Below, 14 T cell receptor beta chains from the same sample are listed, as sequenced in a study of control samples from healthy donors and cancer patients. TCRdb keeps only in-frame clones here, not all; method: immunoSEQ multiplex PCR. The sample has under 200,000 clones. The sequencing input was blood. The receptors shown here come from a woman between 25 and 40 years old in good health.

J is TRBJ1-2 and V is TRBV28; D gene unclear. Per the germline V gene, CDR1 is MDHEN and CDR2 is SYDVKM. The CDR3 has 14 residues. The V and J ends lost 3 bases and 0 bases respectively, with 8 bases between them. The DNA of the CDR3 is TGTGCCAGCAGTTTGATCCAGCCTAACTATGGCTACACCTTC. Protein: CASSLIQPNYGYTF.

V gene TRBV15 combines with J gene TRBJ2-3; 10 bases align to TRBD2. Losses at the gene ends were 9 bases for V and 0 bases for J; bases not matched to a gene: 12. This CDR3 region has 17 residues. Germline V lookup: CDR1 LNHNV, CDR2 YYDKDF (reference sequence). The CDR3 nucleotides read TGTGCCACTAAGCCTTTGGGGACTAGCGCAAGCACAGATACGCAGTATTTT. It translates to CATKPLGTSASTDTQYF. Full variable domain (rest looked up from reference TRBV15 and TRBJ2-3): DAMVIQNPRYQVTQFGKPVTLSCSQTLNHNVMYWYQQKSSQAPKLLFHYYDKDFNNEADTPDNFQSRRPNTSFCFLDIRSPGLGDTAMYLCATKPLGTSASTDTQYFGPGTRLTVL.

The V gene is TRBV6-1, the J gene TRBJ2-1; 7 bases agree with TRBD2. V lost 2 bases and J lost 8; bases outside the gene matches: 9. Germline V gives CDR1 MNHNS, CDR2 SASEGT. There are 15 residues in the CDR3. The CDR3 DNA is TGTGCCAGCAGTGAATTTGGGACTACTCAGGATGAGCAGTTCTTC. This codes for CASSEFGTTQDEQFF.

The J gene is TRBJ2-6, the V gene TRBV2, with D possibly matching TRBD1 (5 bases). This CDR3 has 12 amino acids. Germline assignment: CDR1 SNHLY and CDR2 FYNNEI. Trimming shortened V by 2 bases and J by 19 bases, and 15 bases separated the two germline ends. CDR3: CASSESSTRTTF. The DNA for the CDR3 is TGTGCCAGCAGTGAATCCTCGACCCGGACAACTTTC. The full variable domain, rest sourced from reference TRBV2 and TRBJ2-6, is EPEVTQTPSHQVTQMGQEVILRCVPISNHLYFYWYRQILGQKVEFLVSFYNNEISEKSEIFDDQFSVERPDGSNFTLKIRSTKLEDSAMYFCASSESSTRTTFGAGSRLTVL.

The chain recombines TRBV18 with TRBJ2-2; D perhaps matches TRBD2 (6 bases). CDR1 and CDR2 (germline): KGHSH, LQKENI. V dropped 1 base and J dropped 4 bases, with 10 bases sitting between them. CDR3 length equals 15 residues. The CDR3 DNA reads TGTGCCAGCTCACCACGGGAGGTCCCCACCGGGGAGCTGTTTTTT. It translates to CASSPREVPTGELFF.

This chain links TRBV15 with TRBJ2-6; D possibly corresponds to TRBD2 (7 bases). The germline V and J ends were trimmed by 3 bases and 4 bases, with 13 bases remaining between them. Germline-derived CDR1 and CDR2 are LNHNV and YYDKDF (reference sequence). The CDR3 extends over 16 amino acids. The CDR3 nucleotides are TGTGCCACCAGCAGGGCCCGGGGGGCCGGGGCCAACGTCCTGACTTTC. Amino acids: CATSRARGAGANVLTF.

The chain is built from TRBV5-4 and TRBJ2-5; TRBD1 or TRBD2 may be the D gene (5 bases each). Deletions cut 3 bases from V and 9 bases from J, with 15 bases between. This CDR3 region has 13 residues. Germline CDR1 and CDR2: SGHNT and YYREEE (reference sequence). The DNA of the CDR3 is TGTGCCAGCAGCTGGGACCCTTGGGGAGCCCAGTACTTC. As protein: CASSWDPWGAQYF.

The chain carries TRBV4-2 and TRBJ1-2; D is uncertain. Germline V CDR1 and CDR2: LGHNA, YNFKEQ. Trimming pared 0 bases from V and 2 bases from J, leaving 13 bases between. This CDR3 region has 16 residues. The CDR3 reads CASSQDGVQSNYGYTF. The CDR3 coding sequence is TGTGCCAGCAGCCAAGACGGGGTGCAGTCCAACTATGGCTACACCTTC.

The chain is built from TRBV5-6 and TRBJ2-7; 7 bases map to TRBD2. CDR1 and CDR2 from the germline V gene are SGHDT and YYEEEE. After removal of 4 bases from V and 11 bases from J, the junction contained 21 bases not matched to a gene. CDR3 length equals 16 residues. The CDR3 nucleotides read TGTGCCAGCAGCCTGGGGCCAGCGGGGTTCTCGTCGGTCGAGTACTTC. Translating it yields CASSLGPAGFSSVEYF.

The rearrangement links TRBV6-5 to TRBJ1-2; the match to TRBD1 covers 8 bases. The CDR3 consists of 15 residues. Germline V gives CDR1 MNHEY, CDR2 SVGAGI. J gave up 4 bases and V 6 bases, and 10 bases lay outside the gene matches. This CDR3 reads CASSYGGQGLYGYTF. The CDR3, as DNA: TGTGCCAGCAGCTACGGCGGACAGGGCCTCTATGGCTACACCTTC.

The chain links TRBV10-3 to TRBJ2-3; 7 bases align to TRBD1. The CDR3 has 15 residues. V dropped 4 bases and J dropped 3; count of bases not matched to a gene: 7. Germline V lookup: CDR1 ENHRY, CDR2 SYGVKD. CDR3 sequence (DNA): TGTGCCATCAGTGGCCCGAGACAGGGAACAGATACGCAGTATTTT. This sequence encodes CAISGPRQGTDTQYF.

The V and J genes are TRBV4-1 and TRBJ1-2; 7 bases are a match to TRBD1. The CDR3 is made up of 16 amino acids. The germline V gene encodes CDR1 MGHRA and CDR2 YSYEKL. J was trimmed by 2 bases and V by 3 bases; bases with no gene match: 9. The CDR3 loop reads CASSHGSLRGNYGYTF. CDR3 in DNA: TGCGCCAGCAGCCATGGATCCCTCAGGGGGAACTATGGCTACACCTTC.

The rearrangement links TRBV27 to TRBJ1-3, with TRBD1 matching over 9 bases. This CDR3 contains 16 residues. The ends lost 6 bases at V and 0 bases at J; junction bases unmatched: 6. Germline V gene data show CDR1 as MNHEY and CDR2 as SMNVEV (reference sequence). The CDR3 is CASSSGQGISGNTIYF. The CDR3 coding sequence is TGTGCCAGCAGCTCGGGACAGGGAATCTCTGGAAACACCATATATTTT.

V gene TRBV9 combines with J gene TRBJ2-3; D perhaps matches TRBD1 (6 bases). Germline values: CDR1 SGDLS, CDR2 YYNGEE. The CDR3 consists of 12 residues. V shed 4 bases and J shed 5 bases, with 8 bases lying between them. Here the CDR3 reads CASSQQGDTQYF. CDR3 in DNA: TGTGCCAGCAGCCAACAGGGAGATACGCAGTATTTT.